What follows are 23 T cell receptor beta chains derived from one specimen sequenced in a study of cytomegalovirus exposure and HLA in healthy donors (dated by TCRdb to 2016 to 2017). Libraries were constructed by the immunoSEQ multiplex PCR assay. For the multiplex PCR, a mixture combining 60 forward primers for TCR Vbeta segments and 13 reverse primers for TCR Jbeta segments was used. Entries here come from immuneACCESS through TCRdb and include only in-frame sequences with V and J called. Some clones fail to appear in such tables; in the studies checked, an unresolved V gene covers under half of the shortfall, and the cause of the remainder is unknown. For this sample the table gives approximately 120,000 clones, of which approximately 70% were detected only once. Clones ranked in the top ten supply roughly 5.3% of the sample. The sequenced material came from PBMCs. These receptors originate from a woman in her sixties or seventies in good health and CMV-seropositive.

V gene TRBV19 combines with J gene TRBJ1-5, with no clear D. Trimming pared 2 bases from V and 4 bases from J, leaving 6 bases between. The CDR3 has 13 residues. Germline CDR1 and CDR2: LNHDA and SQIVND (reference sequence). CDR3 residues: CASSINRNQPQHF. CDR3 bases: TGTGCCAGTAGTATAAACAGAAATCAGCCCCAGCATTTT.

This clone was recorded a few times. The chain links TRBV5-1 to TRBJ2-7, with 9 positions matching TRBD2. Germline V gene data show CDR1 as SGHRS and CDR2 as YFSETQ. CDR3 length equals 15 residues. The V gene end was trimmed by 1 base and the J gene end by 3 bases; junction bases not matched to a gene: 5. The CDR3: CASSLTQRGVYEQYF. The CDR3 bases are TGCGCCAGCAGCTTGACCCAGCGGGGGGTCTACGAGCAGTACTTC.

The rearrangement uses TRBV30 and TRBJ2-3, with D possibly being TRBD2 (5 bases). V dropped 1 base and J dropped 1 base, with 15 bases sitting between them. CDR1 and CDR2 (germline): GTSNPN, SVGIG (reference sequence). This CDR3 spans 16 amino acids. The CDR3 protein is CAWSGVLGRGTDTQYF. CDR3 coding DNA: TGTGCCTGGAGTGGGGTATTGGGGAGAGGCACAGATACGCAGTATTTT.

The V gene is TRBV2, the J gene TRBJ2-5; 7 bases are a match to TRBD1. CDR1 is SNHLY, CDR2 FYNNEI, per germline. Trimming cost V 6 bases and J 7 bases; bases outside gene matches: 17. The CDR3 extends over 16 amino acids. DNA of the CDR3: TGTGCCAGCAGGGGGACAGACCAGGAGAGTTGGAGGACCCAGTACTTC. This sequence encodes CASRGTDQESWRTQYF.

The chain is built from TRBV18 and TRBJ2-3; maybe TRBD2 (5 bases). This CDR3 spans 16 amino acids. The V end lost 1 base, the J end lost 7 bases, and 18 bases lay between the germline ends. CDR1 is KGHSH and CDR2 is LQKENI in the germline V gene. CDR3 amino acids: CASSPLAREDGNTQYF. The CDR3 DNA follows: TGTGCCAGCTCACCACTGGCCAGAGAAGACGGGAATACGCAGTATTTT.

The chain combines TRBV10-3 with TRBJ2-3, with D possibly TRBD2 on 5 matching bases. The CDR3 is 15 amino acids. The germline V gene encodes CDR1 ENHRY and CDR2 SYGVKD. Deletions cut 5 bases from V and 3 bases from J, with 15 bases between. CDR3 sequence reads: CAISNYAGETDTQYF. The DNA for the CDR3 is TGTGCCATCAGTAATTACGCCGGGGAGACAGATACGCAGTATTTT.

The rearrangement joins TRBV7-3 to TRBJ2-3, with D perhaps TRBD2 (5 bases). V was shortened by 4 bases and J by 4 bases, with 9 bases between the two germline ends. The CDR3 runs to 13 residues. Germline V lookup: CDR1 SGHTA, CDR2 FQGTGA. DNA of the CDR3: TGTGCCAGCAGCTCTGACGGGGCAGATACGCAGTATTTT. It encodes CASSSDGADTQYF.

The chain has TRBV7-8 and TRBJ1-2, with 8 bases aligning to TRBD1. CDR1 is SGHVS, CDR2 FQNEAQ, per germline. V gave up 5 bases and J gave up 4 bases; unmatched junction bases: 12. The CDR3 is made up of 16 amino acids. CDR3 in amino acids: CASSPRTGFSSYGYTF. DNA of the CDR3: TGTGCCAGCAGCCCCAGGACAGGGTTTTCGAGCTATGGCTACACCTTC.

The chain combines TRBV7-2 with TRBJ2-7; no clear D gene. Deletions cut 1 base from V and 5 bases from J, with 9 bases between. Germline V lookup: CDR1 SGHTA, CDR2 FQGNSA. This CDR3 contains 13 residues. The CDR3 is CASSLEAYHEQYF. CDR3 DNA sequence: TGTGCCAGCAGCTTAGAAGCATACCACGAGCAGTACTTC.

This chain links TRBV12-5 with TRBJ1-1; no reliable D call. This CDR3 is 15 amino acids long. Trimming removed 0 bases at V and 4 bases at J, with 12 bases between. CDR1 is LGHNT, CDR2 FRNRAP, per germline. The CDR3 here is CASGLVPASGTEAFF. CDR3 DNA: TGTGCTAGTGGTTTGGTACCAGCCTCAGGCACTGAAGCTTTCTTT.

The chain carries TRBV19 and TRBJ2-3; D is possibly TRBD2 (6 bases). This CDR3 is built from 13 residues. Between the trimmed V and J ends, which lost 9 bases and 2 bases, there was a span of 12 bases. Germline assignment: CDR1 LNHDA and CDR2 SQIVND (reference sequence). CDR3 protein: CASRDSYTDTQYF. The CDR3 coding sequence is TGTGCCAGCCGGGACTCTTACACAGATACGCAGTATTTT.

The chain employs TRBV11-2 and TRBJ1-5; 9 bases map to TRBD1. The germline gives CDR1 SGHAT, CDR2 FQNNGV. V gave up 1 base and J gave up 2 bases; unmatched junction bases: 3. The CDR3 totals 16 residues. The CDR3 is CASSLGTGAGNQPQHF. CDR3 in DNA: TGTGCCAGCAGCTTAGGGACAGGGGCCGGCAATCAGCCCCAGCATTTT. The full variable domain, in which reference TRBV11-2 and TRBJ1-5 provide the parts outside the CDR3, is EAGVAQSPRYKIIEKRQSVAFWCNPISGHATLYWYQQILGQGPKLLIQFQNNGVVDDSQLPKDRFSAERLKGVDSTLKIQPAKLEDSAVYLCASSLGTGAGNQPQHFGDGTRLSIL.

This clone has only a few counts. The CDR3 sequence is CASSPQGRDTEAFF. DNA for the CDR3: TGTGCCAGCAGCCCACAGGGTAGAGACACTGAAGCTTTCTTT. V gene TRBV5-6 combines with J gene TRBJ1-1, with a weak D call TRBD1 (6 bases). Trimming left V 4 bases short and J 3 bases short, with 13 bases between. Germline-derived CDR1 and CDR2 are SGHDT and YYEEEE. This CDR3 spans 14 amino acids.

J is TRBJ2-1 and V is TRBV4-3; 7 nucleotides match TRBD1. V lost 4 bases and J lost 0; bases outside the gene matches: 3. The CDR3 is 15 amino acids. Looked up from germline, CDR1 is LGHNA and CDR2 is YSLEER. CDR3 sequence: CASSRGQTSYNEQFF. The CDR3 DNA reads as TGCGCCAGCAGCCGGGGACAGACCTCCTACAATGAGCAGTTCTTC.

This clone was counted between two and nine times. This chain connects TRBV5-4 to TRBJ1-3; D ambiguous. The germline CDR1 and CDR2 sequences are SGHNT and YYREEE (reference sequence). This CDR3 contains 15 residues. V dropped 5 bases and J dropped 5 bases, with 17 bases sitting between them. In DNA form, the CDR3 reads TGTGCCAGCAGTCCAGATGCAGGAAACAGAAACACCATATATTTT. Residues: CASSPDAGNRNTIYF.

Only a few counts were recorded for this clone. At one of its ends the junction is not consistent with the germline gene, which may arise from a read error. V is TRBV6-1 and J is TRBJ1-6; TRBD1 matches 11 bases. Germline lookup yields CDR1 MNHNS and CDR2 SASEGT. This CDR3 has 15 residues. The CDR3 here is CASSDRTGGISPPHF. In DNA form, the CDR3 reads TGTGCCAGCAGTGACCGGACAGGGGGCATTTCACCCCCCCACTTT.

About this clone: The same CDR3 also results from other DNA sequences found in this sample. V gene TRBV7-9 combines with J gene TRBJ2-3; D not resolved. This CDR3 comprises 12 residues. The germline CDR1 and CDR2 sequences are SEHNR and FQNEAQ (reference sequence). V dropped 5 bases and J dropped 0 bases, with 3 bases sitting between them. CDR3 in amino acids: CASSPSTDTQYF. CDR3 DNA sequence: TGTGCCAGCAGCCCAAGCACAGATACGCAGTATTTT. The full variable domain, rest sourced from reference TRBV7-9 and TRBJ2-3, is DTGVSQNPRHKITKRGQNVTFRCDPISEHNRLYWYRQTLGQGPEFLTYFQNEAQLEKSRLLSDRFSAERPKGSFSTLEIQRTEQGDSAMYLCASSPSTDTQYFGPGTRLTVL.

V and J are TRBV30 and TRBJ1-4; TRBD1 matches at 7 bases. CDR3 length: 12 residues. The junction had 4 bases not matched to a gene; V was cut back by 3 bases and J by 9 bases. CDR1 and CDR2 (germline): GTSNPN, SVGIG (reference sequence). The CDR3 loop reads CAWRDRAQKLFF. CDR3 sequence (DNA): TGTGCCTGGAGAGACAGGGCCCAAAAACTGTTTTTT. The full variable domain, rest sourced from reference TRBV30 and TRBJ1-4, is SQTIHQWPATLVQPVGSPLSLECTVEGTSNPNLYWYRQAAGRGLQLLFYSVGIGQISSEVPQNLSASRPQDRQFILSSKKLLLSDSGFYLCAWRDRAQKLFFGSGTQLSVL.

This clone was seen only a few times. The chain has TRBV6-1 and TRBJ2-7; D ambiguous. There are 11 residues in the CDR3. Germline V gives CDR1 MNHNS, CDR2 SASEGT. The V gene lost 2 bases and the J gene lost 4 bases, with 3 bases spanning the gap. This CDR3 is CASSERYEQYF. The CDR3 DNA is TGTGCCAGCAGTGAACGGTACGAGCAGTACTTC.

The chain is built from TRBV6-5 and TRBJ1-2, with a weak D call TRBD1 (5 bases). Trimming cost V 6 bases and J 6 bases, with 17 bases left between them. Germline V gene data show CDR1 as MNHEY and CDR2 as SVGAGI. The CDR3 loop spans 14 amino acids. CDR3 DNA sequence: TGTGCCAGCAGGAGCGGGGGGAGCTCGGATGGCTACACCTTC. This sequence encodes CASRSGGSSDGYTF.

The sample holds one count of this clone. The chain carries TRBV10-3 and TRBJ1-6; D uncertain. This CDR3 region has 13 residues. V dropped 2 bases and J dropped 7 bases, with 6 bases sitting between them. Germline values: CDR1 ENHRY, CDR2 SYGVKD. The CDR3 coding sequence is TGTGCCATCAGTGAGAAAGAGAATTCACCCCTCCACTTT. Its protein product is CAISEKENSPLHF.

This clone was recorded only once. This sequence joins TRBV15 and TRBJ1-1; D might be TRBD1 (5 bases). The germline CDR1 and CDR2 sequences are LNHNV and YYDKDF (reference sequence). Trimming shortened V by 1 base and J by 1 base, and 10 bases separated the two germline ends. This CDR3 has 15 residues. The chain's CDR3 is CATSRAGRENTEAFF. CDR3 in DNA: TGTGCCACCAGCAGAGCTGGCAGGGAGAACACTGAAGCTTTCTTT. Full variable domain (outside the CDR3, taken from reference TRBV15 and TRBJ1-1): DAMVIQNPRYQVTQFGKPVTLSCSQTLNHNVMYWYQQKSSQAPKLLFHYYDKDFNNEADTPDNFQSRRPNTSFCFLDIRSPGLGDTAMYLCATSRAGRENTEAFFGQGTRLTVV.

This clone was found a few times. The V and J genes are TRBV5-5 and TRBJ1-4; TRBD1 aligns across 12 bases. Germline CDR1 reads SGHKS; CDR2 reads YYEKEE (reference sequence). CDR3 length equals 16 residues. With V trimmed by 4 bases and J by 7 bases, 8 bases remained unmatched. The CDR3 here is CASSPSGQGAGEKLFF. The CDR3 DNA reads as TGTGCCAGCAGCCCTTCGGGACAGGGGGCGGGTGAAAAACTGTTTTTT.